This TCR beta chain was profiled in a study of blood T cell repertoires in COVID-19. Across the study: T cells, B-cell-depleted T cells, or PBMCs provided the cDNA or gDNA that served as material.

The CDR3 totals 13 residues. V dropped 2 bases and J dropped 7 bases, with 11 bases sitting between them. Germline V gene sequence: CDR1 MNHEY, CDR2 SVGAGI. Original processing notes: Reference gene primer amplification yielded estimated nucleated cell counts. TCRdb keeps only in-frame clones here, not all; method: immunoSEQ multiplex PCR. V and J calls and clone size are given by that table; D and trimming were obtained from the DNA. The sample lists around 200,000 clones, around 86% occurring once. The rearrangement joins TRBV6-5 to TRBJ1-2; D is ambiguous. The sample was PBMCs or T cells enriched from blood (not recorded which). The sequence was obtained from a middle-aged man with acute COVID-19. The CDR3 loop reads CASSYGRAAGYTF. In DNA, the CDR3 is TGTGCCAGCAGTTACGGTAGAGCCGCTGGCTACACCTTC.